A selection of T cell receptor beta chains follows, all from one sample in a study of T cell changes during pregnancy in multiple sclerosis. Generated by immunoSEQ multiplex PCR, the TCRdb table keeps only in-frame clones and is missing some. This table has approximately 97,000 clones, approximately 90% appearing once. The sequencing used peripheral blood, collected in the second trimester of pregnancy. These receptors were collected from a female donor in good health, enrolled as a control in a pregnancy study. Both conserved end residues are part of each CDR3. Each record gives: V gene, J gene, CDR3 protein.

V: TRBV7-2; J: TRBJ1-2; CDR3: CASSLANGYGYTF
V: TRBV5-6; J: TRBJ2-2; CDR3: CASSFLAGETGELFF
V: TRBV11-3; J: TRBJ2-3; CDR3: CASSLGTGGHTDTQYF
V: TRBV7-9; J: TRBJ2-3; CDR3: CASSLGPDTQYF
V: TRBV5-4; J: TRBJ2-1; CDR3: CASREGLVLREQFF
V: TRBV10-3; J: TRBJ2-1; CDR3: CAISGERGGYNEQFF
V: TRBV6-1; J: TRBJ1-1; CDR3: CASRGQGENTEAFF
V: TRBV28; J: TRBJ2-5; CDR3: CASSSDNQETQYF
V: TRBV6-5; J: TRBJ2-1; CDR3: CASRFRGSGPNEQFF
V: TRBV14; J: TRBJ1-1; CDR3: CASSQDLTWQDQGEAFF
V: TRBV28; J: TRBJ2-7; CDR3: CASSFGLAGESYEQYF
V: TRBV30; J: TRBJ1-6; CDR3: CAWRRNRYNSPLHF
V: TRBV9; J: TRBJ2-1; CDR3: CASSVGGSEQFF
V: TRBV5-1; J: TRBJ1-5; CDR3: CASSKGERDKGNQPQHF
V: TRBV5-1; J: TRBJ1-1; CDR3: CASSLSPGQGFEAFF
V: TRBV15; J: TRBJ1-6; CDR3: CATSRAGEIRSPLHF
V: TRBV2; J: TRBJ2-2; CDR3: CASGQSHTGELFF
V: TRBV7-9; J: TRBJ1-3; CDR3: CASSLERSSGNTIYF
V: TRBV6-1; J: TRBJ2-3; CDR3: CASSKTGGTDTQYF
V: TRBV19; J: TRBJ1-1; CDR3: CASPPPGTANTEAFF
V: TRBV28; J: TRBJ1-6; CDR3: CASSLNDRGYNSPLHF
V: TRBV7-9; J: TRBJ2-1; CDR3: CASSPTQQGGNEQFF
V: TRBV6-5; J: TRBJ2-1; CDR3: CASSYGGTSGLNEQFF
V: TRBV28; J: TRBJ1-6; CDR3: CASSFLFGTGGSPLHF
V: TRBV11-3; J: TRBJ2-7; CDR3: CASSSGNRFEQYF
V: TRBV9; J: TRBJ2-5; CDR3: CASTPQGEVWETQYF
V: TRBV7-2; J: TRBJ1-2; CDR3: CASSLDGQGARYDYGYTF
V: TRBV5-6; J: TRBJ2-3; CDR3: CASSLQGTPYTDTQYF
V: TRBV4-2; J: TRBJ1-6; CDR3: CASSQGPQGQIVLNSPLHF
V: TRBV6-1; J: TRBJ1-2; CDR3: CASSPGGEGYTF
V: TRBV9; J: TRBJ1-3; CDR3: CASSAGPGNTIYF
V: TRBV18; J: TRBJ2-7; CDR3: CASSPDRGLFEQYF
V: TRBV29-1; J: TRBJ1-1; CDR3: CSGSQVNTEAFF
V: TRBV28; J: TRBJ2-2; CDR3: CASSLNTGELFF
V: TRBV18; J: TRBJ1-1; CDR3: CASSYTGGSRMNTEAFF
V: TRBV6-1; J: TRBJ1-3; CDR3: CASRRQASSGNTIYF
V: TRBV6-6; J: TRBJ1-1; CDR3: CASSYSYSSNTEAFF
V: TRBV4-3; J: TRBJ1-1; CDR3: CASSQGSGGLTEAFF
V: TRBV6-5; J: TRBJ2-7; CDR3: CASSSRAYEQYF
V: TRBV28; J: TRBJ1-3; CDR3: CASSSGGIPSGNTIYF
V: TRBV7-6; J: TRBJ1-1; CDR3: CASSLTQGDTEAFF
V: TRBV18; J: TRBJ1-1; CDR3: CASSPSGMNTEAFF
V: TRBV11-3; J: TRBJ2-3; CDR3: CASSLVSSGGSTDTQYF
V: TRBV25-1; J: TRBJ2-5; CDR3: CASRRGGTGQETQYF
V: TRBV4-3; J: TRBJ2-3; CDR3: CASSQDFGGVSLGTDTQYF
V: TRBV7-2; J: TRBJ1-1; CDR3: CASSGTSGLGTEAFF
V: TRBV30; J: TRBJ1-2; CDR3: CAWSSDRAGYTF
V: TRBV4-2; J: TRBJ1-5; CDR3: CASSALDRDQPQHF
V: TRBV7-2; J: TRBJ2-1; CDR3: CASSLDIGAGGYNEQFF
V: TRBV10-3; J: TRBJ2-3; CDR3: CAARTPSTDTQYF
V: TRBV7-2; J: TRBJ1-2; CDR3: CASSLQGSPGVNYGYTF
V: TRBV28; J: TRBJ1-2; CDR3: CASTADYGYTF
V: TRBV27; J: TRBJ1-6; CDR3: CASSPPTVGNSPLHF
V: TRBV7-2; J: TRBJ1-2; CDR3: CASSLTGHGYTF